The sequence of this TCR beta chain was determined in a study of shared clonotypes between healthy human individuals. Some clones are missing from TCRdb's copy, which holds only in-frame ones; the method was immunoSEQ multiplex PCR. Of 1,500,000 or so clones in the sample, 95% to 97% are singletons; the top ten hold approximately 1.1%. The germline CDR1 and CDR2 sequences are SNHLY and FYNNEI. CDR3 size: 15 residues. Unmatched junction bases numbered 8, after V lost 3 bases and J lost 5 bases. Donation came from healthy HIV-negative adults that had no recent acute infections or vaccinations. The chain combines TRBV2 with TRBJ2-7; 9 bases are shared with TRBD2. The clonotype was recovered from a man aged 25 to 45 in good health. Sequenced: naive CD4+ T cells sorted from blood. Subset noted: CD45RA+ positively selected. The CDR3 sequence is CASSESSGSSNEQYF. CDR3 DNA: TGTGCCAGCAGTGAGAGTAGCGGGAGTAGCAACGAGCAGTACTTC.